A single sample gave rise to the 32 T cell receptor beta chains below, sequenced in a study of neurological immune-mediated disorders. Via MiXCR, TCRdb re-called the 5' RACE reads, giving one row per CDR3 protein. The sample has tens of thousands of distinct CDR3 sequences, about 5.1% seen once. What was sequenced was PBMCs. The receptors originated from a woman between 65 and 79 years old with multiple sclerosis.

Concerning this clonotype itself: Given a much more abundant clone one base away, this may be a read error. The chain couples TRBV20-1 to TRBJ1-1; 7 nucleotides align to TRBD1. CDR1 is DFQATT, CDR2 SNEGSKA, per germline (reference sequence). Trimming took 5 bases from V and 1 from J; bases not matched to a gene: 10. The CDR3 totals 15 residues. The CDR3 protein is CSAPHRQGKNTEAFF. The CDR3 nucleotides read TGCAGTGCTCCGCACAGACAGGGCAAGAACACTGAAGCTTTCTTT.

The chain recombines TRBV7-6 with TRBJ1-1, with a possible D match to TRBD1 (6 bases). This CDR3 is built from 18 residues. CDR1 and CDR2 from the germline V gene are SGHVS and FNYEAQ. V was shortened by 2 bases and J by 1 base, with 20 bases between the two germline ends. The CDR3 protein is CASSLNGRGHTKNTEAFF. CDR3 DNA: TGTGCCAGCAGCTTAAATGGTCGGGGGCACACCAAGAACACTGAAGCTTTCTTT.

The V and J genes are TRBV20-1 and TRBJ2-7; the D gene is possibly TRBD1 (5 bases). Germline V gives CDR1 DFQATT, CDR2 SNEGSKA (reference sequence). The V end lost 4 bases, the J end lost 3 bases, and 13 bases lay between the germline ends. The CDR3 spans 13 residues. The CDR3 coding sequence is TGCAGTGCTACGCAGGGTGGCGGCTACGAGCAGTACTTC. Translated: CSATQGGGYEQYF.

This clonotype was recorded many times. CDR3 DNA sequence: TGCGCCAGCAGCTTGGCGCCAGCGGGAGTAGACGGGGAGCTGTTTTTT. Translation: CASSLAPAGVDGELFF. V and J are TRBV5-1 and TRBJ2-2, with TRBD2 identical over 8 bases. This CDR3 comprises 16 residues. V lost 0 bases to trimming and J lost 7 bases; unmatched junction nucleotides: 8. The germline V gene encodes CDR1 SGHRS and CDR2 YFSETQ.

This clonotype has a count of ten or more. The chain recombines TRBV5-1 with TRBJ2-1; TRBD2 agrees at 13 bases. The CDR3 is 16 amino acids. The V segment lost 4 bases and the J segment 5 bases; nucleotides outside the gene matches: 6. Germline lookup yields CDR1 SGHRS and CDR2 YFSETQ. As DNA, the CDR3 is TGCGCCAGCAGCCCTCGGACTAGCGGGAGTAACAATGAGCAGTTCTTC. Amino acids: CASSPRTSGSNNEQFF.

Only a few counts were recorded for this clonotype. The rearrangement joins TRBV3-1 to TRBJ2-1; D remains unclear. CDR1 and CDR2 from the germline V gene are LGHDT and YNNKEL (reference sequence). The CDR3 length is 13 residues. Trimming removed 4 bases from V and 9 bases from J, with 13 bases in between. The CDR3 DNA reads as TGTGCCAGCAGCCTAAATGTACAGATTGAGCAGTTCTTC. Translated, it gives CASSLNVQIEQFF.

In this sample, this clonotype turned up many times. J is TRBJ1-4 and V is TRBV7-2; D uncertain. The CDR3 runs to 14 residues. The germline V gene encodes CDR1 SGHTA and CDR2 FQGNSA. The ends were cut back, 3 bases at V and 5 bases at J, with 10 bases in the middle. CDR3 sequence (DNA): TGTGCCAGCAGCTTGGGCAGGAGGAATGAAAAACTGTTTTTT. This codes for CASSLGRRNEKLFF. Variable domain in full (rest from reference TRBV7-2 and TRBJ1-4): GAGVSQSPSNKVTEKGKDVELRCDPISGHTALYWYRQSLGQGLEFLIYFQGNSAPDKSGLPSDRFSAERTGGSVSTLTIQRTQQEDSAVYLCASSLGRRNEKLFFGSGTQLSVL.

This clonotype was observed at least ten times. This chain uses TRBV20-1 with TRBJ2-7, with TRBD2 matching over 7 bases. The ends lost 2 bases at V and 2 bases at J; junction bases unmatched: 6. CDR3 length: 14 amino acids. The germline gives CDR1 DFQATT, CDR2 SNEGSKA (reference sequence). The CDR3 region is CSARPPGGTYEQYF. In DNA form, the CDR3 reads TGCAGTGCTAGACCCCCCGGGGGGACCTACGAGCAGTACTTC.

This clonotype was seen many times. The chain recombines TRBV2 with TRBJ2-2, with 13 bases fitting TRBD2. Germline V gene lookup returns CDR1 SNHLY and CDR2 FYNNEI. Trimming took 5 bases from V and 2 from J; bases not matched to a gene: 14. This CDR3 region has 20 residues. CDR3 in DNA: TGTGCCAGCAGTCACCAAGGCTTCGGACTAGCGGGAGTTAACACCGGGGAGCTGTTTTTT. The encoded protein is CASSHQGFGLAGVNTGELFF.

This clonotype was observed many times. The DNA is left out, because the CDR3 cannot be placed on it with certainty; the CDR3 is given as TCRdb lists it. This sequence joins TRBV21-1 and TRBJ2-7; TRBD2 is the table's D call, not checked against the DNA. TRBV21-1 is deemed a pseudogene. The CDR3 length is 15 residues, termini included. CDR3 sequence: CASSKFASGSYEQYF.

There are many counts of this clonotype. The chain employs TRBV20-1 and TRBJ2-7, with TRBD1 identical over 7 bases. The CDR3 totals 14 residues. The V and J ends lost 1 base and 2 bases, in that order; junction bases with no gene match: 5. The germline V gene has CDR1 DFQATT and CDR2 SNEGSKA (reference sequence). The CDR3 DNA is TGCAGTGCTAGAGCCGGCACAGGGGCCTACGAGCAGTACTTC. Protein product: CSARAGTGAYEQYF.

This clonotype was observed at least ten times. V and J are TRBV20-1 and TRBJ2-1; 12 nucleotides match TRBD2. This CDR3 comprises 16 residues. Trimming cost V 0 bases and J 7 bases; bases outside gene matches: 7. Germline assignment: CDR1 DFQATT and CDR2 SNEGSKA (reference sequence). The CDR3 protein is CSARDPSGRAGNEQFF. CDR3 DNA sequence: TGCAGTGCTAGAGACCCTAGCGGGAGGGCCGGGAATGAGCAGTTCTTC.

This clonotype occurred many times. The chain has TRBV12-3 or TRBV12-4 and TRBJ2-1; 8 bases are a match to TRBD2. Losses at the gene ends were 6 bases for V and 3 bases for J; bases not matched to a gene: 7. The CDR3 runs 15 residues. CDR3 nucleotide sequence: TGTGCCAGCAGAGTAGCGGGATGGGACTACAATGAGCAGTTCTTC. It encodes CASRVAGWDYNEQFF.

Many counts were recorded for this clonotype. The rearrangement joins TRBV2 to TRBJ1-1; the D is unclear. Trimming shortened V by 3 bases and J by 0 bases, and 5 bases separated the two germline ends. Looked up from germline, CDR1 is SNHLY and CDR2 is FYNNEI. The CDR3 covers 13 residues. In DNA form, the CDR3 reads TGTGCCAGCAGTGATCCGTTGAACACTGAAGCTTTCTTT. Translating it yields CASSDPLNTEAFF.

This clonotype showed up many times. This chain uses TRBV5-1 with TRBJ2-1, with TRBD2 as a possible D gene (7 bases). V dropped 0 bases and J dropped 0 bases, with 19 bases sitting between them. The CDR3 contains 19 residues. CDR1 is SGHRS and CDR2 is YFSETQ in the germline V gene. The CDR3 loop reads CASSLDPGGGFNSYNEQFF. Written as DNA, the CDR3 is TGCGCCAGCAGCTTGGATCCGGGGGGCGGCTTCAACTCCTACAATGAGCAGTTCTTC.

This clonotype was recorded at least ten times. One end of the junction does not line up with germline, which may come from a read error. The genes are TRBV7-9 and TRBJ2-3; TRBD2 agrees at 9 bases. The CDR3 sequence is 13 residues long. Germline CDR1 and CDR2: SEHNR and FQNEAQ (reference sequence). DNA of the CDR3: TGTGCCAGCAGTTTAGCGGGAGCAGATACGCAGTATTTT. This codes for CASSLAGADTQYF.

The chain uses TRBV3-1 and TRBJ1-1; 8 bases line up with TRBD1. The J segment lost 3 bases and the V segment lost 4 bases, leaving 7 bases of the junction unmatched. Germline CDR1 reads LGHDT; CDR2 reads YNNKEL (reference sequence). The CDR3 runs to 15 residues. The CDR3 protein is CASSLADRVYTEAFF. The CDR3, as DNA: TGTGCCAGCAGCCTCGCGGACAGGGTATACACTGAAGCTTTCTTT.

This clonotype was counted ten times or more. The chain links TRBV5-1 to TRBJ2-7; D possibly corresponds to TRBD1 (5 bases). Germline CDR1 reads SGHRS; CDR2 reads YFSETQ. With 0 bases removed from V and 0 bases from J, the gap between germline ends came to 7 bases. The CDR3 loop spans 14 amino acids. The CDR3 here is CASSLGQSSYEQYF. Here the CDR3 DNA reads TGCGCCAGCAGCTTGGGACAGAGCTCCTACGAGCAGTACTTC.

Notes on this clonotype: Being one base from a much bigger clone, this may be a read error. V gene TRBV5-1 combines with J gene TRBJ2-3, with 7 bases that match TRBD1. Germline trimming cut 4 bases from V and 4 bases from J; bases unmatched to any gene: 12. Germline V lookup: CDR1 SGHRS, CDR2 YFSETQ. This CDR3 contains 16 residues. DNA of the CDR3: TGCGCCAGCAGCCGACGACAGGGCGAGGCCGCAGATACGCAGTATTTT. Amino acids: CASSRRQGEAADTQYF. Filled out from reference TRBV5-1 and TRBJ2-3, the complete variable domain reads KAGVTQTPRYLIKTRGQQVTLSCSPISGHRSVSWYQQTPGQGLQFLFEYFSETQRNKGNFPGRFSGRQFSNSRSEMNVSTLELGDSALYLCASSRRQGEAADTQYFGPGTRLTVL.

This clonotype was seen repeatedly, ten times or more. CDR3 nucleotides: TGTGCCAGCAGTTTCGGGACAAATTCTTTCTTC. This encodes CASSFGTNSFF. The rearrangement uses TRBV2 and TRBJ2-1, with D possibly being TRBD1 (6 bases). This CDR3 has 11 amino acids. Per germline, CDR1 SNHLY and CDR2 FYNNEI. V gave up 5 bases and J gave up 16 bases, with 15 bases separating them.

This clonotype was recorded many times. Here the CDR3 DNA reads TGTGCCAGCAAGAACAGGGGTATGAAGACCCAGTACTTC. Translation: CASKNRGMKTQYF. The chain is built from TRBV6-1 and TRBJ2-5; TRBD1 agrees at 7 bases. The CDR3 is 13 amino acids. Germline CDR1 MNHNS, CDR2 SASEGT. V shed 7 bases, J shed 6 bases, and the junction held 8 bases outside the gene matches.

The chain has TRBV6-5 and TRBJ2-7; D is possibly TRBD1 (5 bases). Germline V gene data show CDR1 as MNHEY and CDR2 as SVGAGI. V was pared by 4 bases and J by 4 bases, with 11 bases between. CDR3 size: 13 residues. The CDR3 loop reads CASSLDRFYEQYF. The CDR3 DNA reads TGTGCCAGCAGTTTAGACAGATTTTACGAGCAGTACTTC.

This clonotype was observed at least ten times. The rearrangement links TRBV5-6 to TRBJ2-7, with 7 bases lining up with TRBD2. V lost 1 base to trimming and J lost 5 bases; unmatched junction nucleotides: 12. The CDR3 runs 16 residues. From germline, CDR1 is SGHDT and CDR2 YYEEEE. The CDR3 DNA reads TGTGCCAGCAGCTTGACCCCGGGTAGCGGGCAAAACGAGCAGTACTTC. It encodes CASSLTPGSGQNEQYF.

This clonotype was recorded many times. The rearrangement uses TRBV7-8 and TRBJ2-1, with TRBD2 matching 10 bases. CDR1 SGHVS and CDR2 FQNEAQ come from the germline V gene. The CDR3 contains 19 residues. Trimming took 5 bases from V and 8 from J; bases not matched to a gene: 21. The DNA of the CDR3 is TGTGCCAGCAGCCCTCGACAGGAGAGGCTAGCGGGAGTAGGAGATGAGCAGTTCTTC. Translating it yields CASSPRQERLAGVGDEQFF. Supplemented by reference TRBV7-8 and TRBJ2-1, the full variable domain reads GAGVSQSPRYKVAKRGQDVALRCDPISGHVSLFWYQQALGQGPEFLTYFQNEAQLDKSGLPSDRFFAERPEGSVSTLKIQRTQQEDSAVYLCASSPRQERLAGVGDEQFFGPGTRLTVL.

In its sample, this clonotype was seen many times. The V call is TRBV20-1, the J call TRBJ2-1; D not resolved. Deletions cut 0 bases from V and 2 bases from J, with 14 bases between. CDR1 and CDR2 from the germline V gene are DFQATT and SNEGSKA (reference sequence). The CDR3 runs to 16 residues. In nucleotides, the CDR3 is TGCAGTGCTAGAGATGTCAGGAGAGACCCCTACAATGAGCAGTTCTTC. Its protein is CSARDVRRDPYNEQFF.

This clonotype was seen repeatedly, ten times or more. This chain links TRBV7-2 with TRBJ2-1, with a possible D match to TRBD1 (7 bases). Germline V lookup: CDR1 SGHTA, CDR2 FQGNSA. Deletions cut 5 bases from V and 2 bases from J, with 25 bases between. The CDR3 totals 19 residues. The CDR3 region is CASSQKGAGRSFTYNEQFF. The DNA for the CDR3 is TGTGCCAGCAGCCAAAAGGGGGCGGGACGTTCTTTTACCTACAATGAGCAGTTCTTC.

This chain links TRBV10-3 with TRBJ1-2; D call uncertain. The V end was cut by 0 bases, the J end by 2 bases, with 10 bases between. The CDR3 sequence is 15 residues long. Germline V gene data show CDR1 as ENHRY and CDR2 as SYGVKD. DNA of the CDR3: TGTGCCATCAGTGAGTCGAGGGAGGACAACTATGGCTACACCTTC. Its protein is CAISESREDNYGYTF.

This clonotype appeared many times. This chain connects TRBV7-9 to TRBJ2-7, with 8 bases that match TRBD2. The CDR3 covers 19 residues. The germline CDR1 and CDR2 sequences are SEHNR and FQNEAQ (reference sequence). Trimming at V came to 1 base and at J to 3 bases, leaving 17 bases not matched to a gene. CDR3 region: CASSLDLKLAGARDYEQYF. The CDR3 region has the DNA TGTGCCAGCAGCTTAGATCTTAAGCTAGCGGGCGCGCGGGACTACGAGCAGTACTTC.

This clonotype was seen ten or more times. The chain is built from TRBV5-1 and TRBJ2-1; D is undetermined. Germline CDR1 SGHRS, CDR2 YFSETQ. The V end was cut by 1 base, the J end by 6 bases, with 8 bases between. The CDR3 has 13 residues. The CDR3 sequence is CASSLLVSNEQFF. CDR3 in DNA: TGCGCCAGCAGCTTGCTGGTTTCCAATGAGCAGTTCTTC.

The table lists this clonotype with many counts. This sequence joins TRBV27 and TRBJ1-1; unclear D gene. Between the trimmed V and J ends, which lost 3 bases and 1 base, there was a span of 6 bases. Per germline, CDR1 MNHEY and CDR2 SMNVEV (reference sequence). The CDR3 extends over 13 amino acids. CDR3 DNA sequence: TGTGCCAGCAGTTTGCAGAGGAACACTGAAGCTTTCTTT. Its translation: CASSLQRNTEAFF.

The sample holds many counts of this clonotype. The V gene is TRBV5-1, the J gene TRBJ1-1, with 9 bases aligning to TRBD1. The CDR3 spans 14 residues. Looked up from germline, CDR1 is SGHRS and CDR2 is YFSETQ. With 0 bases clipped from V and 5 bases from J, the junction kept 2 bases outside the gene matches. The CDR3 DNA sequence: TGCGCCAGCAGCTTGGGGGACAGGGTAACTGAAGCTTTCTTT. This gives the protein CASSLGDRVTEAFF.

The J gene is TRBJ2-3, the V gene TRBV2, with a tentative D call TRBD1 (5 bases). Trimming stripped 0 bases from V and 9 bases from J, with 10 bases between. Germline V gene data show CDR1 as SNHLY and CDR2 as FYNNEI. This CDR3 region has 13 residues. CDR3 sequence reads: CASSEARAGTQYF. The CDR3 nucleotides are TGTGCCAGCAGTGAAGCCCGGGCAGGGACGCAGTATTTT.